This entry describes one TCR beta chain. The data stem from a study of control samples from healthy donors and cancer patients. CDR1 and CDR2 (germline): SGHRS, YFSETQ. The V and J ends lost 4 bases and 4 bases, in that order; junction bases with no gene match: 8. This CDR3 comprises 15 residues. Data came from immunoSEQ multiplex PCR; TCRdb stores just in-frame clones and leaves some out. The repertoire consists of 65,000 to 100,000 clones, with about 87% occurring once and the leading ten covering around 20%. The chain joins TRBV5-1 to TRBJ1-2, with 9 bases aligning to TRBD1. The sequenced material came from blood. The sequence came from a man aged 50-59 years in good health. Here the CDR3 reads CASSRMGQGGYGYTF. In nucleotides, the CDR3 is TGCGCCAGCAGCCGGATGGGACAGGGTGGCTATGGCTACACCTTC.